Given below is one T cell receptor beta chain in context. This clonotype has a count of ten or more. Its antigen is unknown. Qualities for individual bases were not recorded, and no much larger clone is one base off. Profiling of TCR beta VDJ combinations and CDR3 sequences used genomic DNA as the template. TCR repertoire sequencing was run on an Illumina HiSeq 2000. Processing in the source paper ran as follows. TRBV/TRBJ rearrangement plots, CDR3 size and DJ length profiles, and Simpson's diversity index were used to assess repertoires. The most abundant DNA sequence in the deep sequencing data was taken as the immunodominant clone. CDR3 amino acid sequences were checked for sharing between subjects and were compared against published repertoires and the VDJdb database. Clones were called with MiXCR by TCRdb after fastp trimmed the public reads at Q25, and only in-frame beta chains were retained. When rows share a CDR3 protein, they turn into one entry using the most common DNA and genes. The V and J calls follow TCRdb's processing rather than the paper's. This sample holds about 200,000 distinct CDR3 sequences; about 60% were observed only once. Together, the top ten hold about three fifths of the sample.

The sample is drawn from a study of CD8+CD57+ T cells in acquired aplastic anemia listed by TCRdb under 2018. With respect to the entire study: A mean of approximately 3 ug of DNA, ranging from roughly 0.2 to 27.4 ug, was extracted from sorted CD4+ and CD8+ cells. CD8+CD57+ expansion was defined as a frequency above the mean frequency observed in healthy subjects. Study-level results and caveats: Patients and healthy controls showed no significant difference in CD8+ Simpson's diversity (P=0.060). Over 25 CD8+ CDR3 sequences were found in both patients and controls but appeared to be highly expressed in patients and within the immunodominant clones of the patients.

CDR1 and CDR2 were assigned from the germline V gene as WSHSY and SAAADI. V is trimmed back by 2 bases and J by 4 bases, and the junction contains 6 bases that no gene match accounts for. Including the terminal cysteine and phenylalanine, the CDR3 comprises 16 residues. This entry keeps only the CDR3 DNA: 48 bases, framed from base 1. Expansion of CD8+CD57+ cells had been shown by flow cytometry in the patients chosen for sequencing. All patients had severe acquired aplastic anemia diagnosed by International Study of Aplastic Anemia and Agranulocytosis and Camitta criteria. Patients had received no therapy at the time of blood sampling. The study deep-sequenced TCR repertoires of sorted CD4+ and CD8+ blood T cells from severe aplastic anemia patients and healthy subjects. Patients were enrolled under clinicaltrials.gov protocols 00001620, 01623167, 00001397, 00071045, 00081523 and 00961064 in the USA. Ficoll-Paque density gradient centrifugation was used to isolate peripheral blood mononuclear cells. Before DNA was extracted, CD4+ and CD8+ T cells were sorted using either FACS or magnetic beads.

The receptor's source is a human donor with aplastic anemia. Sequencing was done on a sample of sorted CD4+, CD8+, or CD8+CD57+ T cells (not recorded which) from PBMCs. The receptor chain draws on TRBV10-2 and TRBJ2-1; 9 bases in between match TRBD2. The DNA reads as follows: TGCGCCAGCAGTGAGAGTAGCGGGGGCCAATACAATGAGCAGTTCTTC. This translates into CASSESSGGQYNEQFF.